This T cell receptor (beta chain) came from a study of blood T cell repertoires in COVID-19 (dated by TCRdb to between 2020 and 2021). In the study overall: Samples covering the acute and convalescent phases of COVID-19 were provided by collaborators in the United States, Italy and Spain. Subjects who had been exposed to COVID-19, were actively infected with it, or had recovered from it provided the deeply sampled blood TCRbeta repertoires that made up the dataset. The sample metadata nearly always contained a de-identified subject ID, COVID-19 status, age in years and sex. The material from the prospective study consisted of cDNA or gDNA derived from T cells, B-cell-depleted T cells, or PBMCs. The samples were drawn from the first 160 participants of the ongoing ImmuneRACE study and from 1,254 subjects provided by 6 global collaborators. A freely available public database, intended as a resource for researchers studying the immune response to SARS-CoV-2, is where the repertoires were released. Where available, HLA class I and class II types were taken from metadata supplied by the sample provider and were not determined by assay-based typing.

Comments on this clone: Its antigen is currently not known. No much larger clonotype is one base removed from it; base qualities were not supplied.

Summary of the overall study and its limitations: The amount of clinical and demographic metadata varied by source and participant and was provided uncurated.

From cysteine to phenylalanine, the CDR3 is 14 amino acids long. Of the read, only the CDR3 DNA is kept; its 42 bases are in frame from base 1. Per the germline V gene, SGHRS is the CDR1 and YFSETQ is the CDR2. Clipping removes 0 bases from V and 7 bases from J, with 4 as the unmatched junction base count. The immunoSEQ Assay, a bias-controlled multiplex PCR, was used to amplify TCRbeta CDR3 regions from genomic DNA. In the paper's pipeline: The number of nucleated cells in each sample was estimated from the amplification of reference gene primers within the assay. To quantify the absolute abundance of each unique TCRbeta CDR3 rearrangement, sequence reads were collapsed and filtered. For each sample, productive Simpson clonality was calculated as the square root of Simpson's diversity index over productive rearrangements. TCRdb holds this immuneACCESS table with in-frame rearrangements only. Some clones are missing; in checked studies, unresolved V genes explain under half, and the rest has no known cause. The V and J calls and clone size were taken over from that table, and D and trimming were inferred from the DNA. This sample comprises about 160,000 clones, under 90% of them detected only once. The ten largest clones add up to roughly a tenth of the sample.

Collaborating institutions collected whole blood in K2EDTA tubes following their own protocols. For TCRbeta analysis, collaborators shipped samples as frozen whole blood, isolated PBMCs, or DNA extracted from either of those sample types. The chain was built from TRBV5-1 and TRBJ1-3, and 7 junctional nucleotides match TRBD1. This clonotype originated in a woman at least 80 years old with active or convalescent COVID-19. Sequencing was performed on peripheral blood. CDR3 reads: CASSLGPTGNTIYF. The nucleotide sequence is TGCGCCAGCAGCTTGGGCCCGACAGGGAACACCATATATTTT.